This is a list of T cell receptor beta chains from one sample in a study of identical twins. TCRdb recomputed calls from the 5' RACE reads with MiXCR, one row per CDR3 protein. The sample records 550,000 to 700,000 distinct CDR3 sequences, around 20% being singletons. The sample also formed part of further work on T cells expressing NK-cell markers.

The source material was PBMCs. These receptors originate from a woman between 18 and 29 years old in good health. The CDR3 runs from the conserved cysteine through the conserved F or W. D genes are given only for firm matches. Expanded clones are given a class, and other clones once, few, many or no size at all.

cdr3_aa cdr3_nt v_call clone_size d_call j_call
CASSYSSGGSGGYTDTQYF TGTGCCAGCAGTTACTCATCCGGTGGTAGCGGGGGATACACAGATACGCAGTATTTT TRBV6-5 few TRBD2 TRBJ2-3
CASRERETEDTDTQYF TGTGCCAGCAGAGAGCGTGAGACAGAGGACACAGATACGCAGTATTTT TRBV27 - - TRBJ2-3
CASSTYRVGGYTF TGTGCCAGCAGTACGTACAGGGTAGGAGGCTACACCTTC TRBV6-1 - - TRBJ1-2
CAHPAVWNEQFF TGTGCCCATCCGGCCGTCTGGAATGAGCAGTTCTTC TRBV12-3/TRBV12-4 many - TRBJ2-1
CASSLDPSGRGQYF TGCGCCAGCAGCTTGGATCCTTCCGGGAGAGGGCAGTACTTC TRBV5-1 few - TRBJ2-7
CASSPLNNEQFF TGTGCCAGCAGCCCCTTGAACAATGAGCAGTTCTTC TRBV12-3/TRBV12-4 many - TRBJ2-1
CSAGEYNEQFF TGCAGTGCTGGAGAATACAATGAGCAGTTCTTC TRBV20-1 few - TRBJ2-1
CASSTYRGNYEQYF TGTGCCAGCAGCACTTACAGGGGGAATTACGAGCAGTACTTC TRBV7-9 few TRBD1 TRBJ2-7
CSATWSINTEAFF TGCAGCGCTACATGGTCAATCAACACTGAAGCTTTCTTT TRBV29-1 - - TRBJ1-1
CASSQTSGGSTYEQYF TGTGCCAGCAGCCAAACTAGCGGGGGGTCAACCTACGAGCAGTACTTC TRBV4-2 few TRBD2 TRBJ2-7
CAISVSSRGTGELFF TGTGCCATCAGTGTTTCCTCGCGGGGGACCGGGGAGCTGTTTTTT TRBV10-3 - TRBD2 TRBJ2-2
CASSSRENQPQHF TGTGCCAGCAGTTCTAGGGAAAATCAGCCCCAGCATTTT TRBV6-5 - - TRBJ1-5
CSALRAGNTGELFF TGCAGTGCCCTAAGGGCGGGTAACACCGGGGAGCTGTTTTTT TRBV20-1 - - TRBJ2-2
CSELGLDYNEQFF TGCAGCGAGCTAGGACTAGATTACAATGAGCAGTTCTTC TRBV29-1 few TRBD2 TRBJ2-1
CSAKAGNSLTDTQYF TGCAGTGCTAAAGCGGGGAATTCCCTCACAGATACGCAGTATTTT TRBV20-1 many TRBD2 TRBJ2-3
CAGGSSYNSPLHF TGTGCCGGGGGGAGCTCCTATAATTCACCCCTCCACTTT TRBV12-3/TRBV12-4 - - TRBJ1-6
CSATGGGEETQYF TGCAGTGCCACCGGCGGGGGGGAAGAGACCCAGTACTTC TRBV20-1 - TRBD2 TRBJ2-5
CASSFVTAFF TGTGCCAGCAGTTTTGTGACGGCTTTCTTT TRBV6-5 - - TRBJ1-1
CASSSLEGSSPLHF TGTGCCAGCAGTTCCCTAGAGGGGAGCTCACCCCTCCACTTT TRBV12-3/TRBV12-4 few - TRBJ1-6
CASSSFRTGELFF TGTGCCAGCAGCTCCTTCCGGACCGGGGAGCTGTTTTTT TRBV6-6 - - TRBJ2-2
CASSDPDTQNTEAFF TGTGCCAGCAGCGACCCGGACACCCAGAACACTGAAGCTTTCTTT TRBV7-9 - - TRBJ1-1
CASSQASTTNEKLFF TGCGCCAGCAGCCAAGCTTCGACAACTAATGAAAAACTGTTTTTT TRBV4-3 few - TRBJ1-4
CASSFLGTGAQHF TGTGCCAGCAGTTTTCTGGGTACGGGAGCCCAGCATTTT TRBV12-3/TRBV12-4 - - TRBJ1-5
CAWASQGIVGYTF TGTGCCTGGGCGTCCCAGGGTATCGTTGGCTACACCTTC TRBV30 few - TRBJ1-2
CSAYDSKIYGYTF TGCAGTGCTTATGACTCAAAGATCTATGGCTACACCTTC TRBV20-1 many - TRBJ1-2
CSARGGPYTEAFF TGCAGTGCTAGAGGTGGGCCGTACACTGAAGCTTTCTTT TRBV20-1 - - TRBJ1-1
CASSQEVQDEKLFF TGCGCCAGCAGCCAGGAAGTCCAAGATGAAAAACTGTTTTTT TRBV5-1 - - TRBJ1-4
CASSWPGPYYEQYF TGTGCCAGCAGCTGGCCGGGCCCCTACTACGAGCAGTACTTC TRBV11-3 - - TRBJ2-7
CASSFLGLAHEQYF TGTGCCAGCAGCTTTTTAGGACTAGCCCACGAGCAGTACTTC TRBV7-2 - TRBD2 TRBJ2-7
CSARYALGGAKFF TGCAGTGCTAGATACGCCTTGGGGGGGGCTAAGTTCTTC TRBV20-1 many - TRBJ2-1
CASSLEGLSSYNEQFF TGTGCCAGCAGCTTGGAGGGGCTAAGCTCCTACAATGAGCAGTTCTTC TRBV7-2 few - TRBJ2-1
CSAREEGADTQYF TGCAGTGCTAGAGAGGAAGGGGCAGATACGCAGTATTTT TRBV20-1 many - TRBJ2-3
CSARDPQGTYEQYF TGCAGTGCTAGAGATCCGCAGGGAACGTACGAGCAGTACTTC TRBV20-1 few - TRBJ2-7
CASSATGISTHTQYF TGTGCCAGCAGTGCTACCGGGATTAGCACACATACGCAGTATTTT TRBV25-1 - - TRBJ2-3
CASSAPGAAGLNEQFF TGTGCCAGCAGTGCCCCAGGAGCGGCCGGCCTCAATGAGCAGTTCTTC TRBV6-2/TRBV6-3 many - TRBJ2-1
CASSFLTQYGYTF TGTGCCAGCAGTTTTCTGACACAGTATGGCTACACCTTC TRBV12-3/TRBV12-4 - - TRBJ1-2
CASRLAGGKGTGELFF TGTGCCAGTCGACTAGCGGGAGGGAAAGGCACCGGGGAGCTGTTTTTT TRBV27 - TRBD2 TRBJ2-2
CASSVALSGVLNNEQFF TGTGCCAGCAGCGTAGCTTTGTCGGGGGTTTTGAACAATGAGCAGTTCTTC TRBV9 few - TRBJ2-1
CASKEGVYGYTF TGTGCCAGCAAGGAGGGCGTCTATGGCTACACCTTC TRBV25-1 many - TRBJ1-2
CSASPPVDADIQYF TGCAGTGCTAGCCCCCCCGTCGACGCGGACATTCAGTACTTC TRBV20-1 - - TRBJ2-4
CAIRAGATDTQYF TGTGCCATCAGAGCGGGGGCCACAGATACGCAGTATTTT TRBV12-3/TRBV12-4 few TRBD2 TRBJ2-3
CASSYSPGPDTQYF TGTGCCAGCAGTTACTCTCCCGGGCCAGATACGCAGTATTTT TRBV6-5 - - TRBJ2-3
CASSARPPLINEQFF TGTGCCAGCAGCGCAAGGCCGCCCCTCATAAATGAGCAGTTCTTC TRBV21-1 few - TRBJ2-1
CASSSRLWDEQFF TGTGCCAGCAGCAGTAGGCTGTGGGATGAGCAGTTCTTC TRBV7-9 - - TRBJ2-1